These T cell receptor beta chains were read from a single sample in a study of blood T cell repertoires in COVID-19. Only in-frame clones appear in the TCRdb table, and some are missing; sequencing was by immunoSEQ multiplex PCR. The profile shows 95,000 to 100,000 clones, about four fifths of them singletons. Input material: peripheral blood. The receptors were gathered from a human donor in a cohort sampled during active COVID-19. Both conserved end residues are part of each CDR3. A D gene is named only where the DNA matches it firmly. Not every row has a clone size; where given, it reads once, few, many or a size class.

clone_size: -
v_call: TRBV12-3/TRBV12-4
j_call: TRBJ2-7
d_call: -
cdr3_nt: TGTGCCAGCAGTTCGAACAGGGCGTACGAGCAGTACTTC
cdr3_aa: CASSSNRAYEQYF

clone_size: -
v_call: TRBV29-1
j_call: TRBJ2-7
d_call: TRBD1
cdr3_nt: TGCAGCGTGAAAACCGGGACAGGAGCAGCCTACGAGCAGTACTTC
cdr3_aa: CSVKTGTGAAYEQYF

clone_size: few
v_call: TRBV5-6
j_call: TRBJ2-2
d_call: -
cdr3_nt: TGTGCCAGCAGCCGGCAGGGGCCTACCGGGGAGCTGTTTTTT
cdr3_aa: CASSRQGPTGELFF

clone_size: -
v_call: TRBV4-1
j_call: TRBJ2-3
d_call: -
cdr3_nt: TGCGCCAGCAGCCAAGCGGAGGGGGCCAGCACAGATACGCAGTATTTT
cdr3_aa: CASSQAEGASTDTQYF

clone_size: -
v_call: TRBV11-2
j_call: TRBJ2-7
d_call: TRBD2
cdr3_nt: TGTGCCAGCAGCTCCAGGGCTAGCGGGATTTACGAGCAGTACTTC
cdr3_aa: CASSSRASGIYEQYF

clone_size: -
v_call: TRBV27
j_call: TRBJ2-7
d_call: TRBD2
cdr3_nt: TGTGCCAGCAGTCCGCGACTAGCGGGAAACTACGAGCAGTACTTC
cdr3_aa: CASSPRLAGNYEQYF

clone_size: -
v_call: TRBV6-2/TRBV6-3
j_call: TRBJ1-2
d_call: -
cdr3_nt: TGTGCCAGCAGTTACCTGGGGAGTCTCTATGGCTACACCTTC
cdr3_aa: CASSYLGSLYGYTF

clone_size: -
v_call: TRBV6-5
j_call: TRBJ2-3
d_call: TRBD2
cdr3_nt: TGTGCCAGTCGGACTAGCTTAAGCACAGATACGCAGTATTTT
cdr3_aa: CASRTSLSTDTQYF

clone_size: -
v_call: TRBV19
j_call: TRBJ2-5
d_call: -
cdr3_nt: TGTGCCAGTAGTATAGGGGACTCTGAAGAGACCCAGTACTTC
cdr3_aa: CASSIGDSEETQYF

clone_size: once
v_call: TRBV9
j_call: TRBJ1-2
d_call: TRBD1
cdr3_nt: TGTGCCAGCAGCGTATCCGGGACAGGGAACTATGGCTACACCTTC
cdr3_aa: CASSVSGTGNYGYTF

clone_size: -
v_call: TRBV28
j_call: TRBJ2-3
d_call: TRBD2
cdr3_nt: TGTGCCAGCAGTCCGACATTAGCGGGGGGTCCGCGTCGGCAGTATTTT
cdr3_aa: CASSPTLAGGPRRQYF

clone_size: -
v_call: TRBV6-6
j_call: TRBJ1-6
d_call: TRBD1
cdr3_nt: TGTGCCAGCAGTAATAAGGACAGGGCCGATAATTCACCCCTCCACTTT
cdr3_aa: CASSNKDRADNSPLHF

clone_size: -
v_call: TRBV7-8
j_call: TRBJ2-1
d_call: -
cdr3_nt: TGTGCCAGCAGCTTAGTGTTAGGGGTGCAGTTCTTC
cdr3_aa: CASSLVLGVQFF

clone_size: -
v_call: TRBV5-4
j_call: TRBJ1-2
d_call: TRBD1
cdr3_nt: TGTGCCAGCAGCTTGAAAGGGACAGGGGGTTCCTATGGCTACACCTTC
cdr3_aa: CASSLKGTGGSYGYTF

clone_size: -
v_call: TRBV27
j_call: TRBJ1-6
d_call: -
cdr3_nt: TGTGCCAGCAGGGTCGCGAGCTCCTATAATTCACCCCTCCACTTT
cdr3_aa: CASRVASSYNSPLHF

clone_size: -
v_call: TRBV21-1
j_call: TRBJ2-7
d_call: -
cdr3_nt: TGTGCCAGCAGCAAAGTTTGTGACAGGGCTCCGTCCTACGAGCAGTACTTC
cdr3_aa: CASSKVCDRAPSYEQYF

clone_size: -
v_call: TRBV18
j_call: TRBJ2-7
d_call: TRBD2
cdr3_nt: TGTGCCAGCTCACCCCGGCGGACTAGCGGCGCCTACGAGCAGTACTTC
cdr3_aa: CASSPRRTSGAYEQYF

clone_size: -
v_call: TRBV5-6
j_call: TRBJ2-3
d_call: TRBD2
cdr3_nt: TGTGCCAGCAGTTCTAGCGGGAGTAACACAGATACGCAGTATTTT
cdr3_aa: CASSSSGSNTDTQYF

clone_size: once
v_call: TRBV18
j_call: TRBJ1-6
d_call: TRBD1
cdr3_nt: TGTGCCAGCTCACAACAGGGGGTAATCAATAATTCACCCCTCCACTTT
cdr3_aa: CASSQQGVINNSPLHF

clone_size: -
v_call: TRBV2
j_call: TRBJ2-7
d_call: TRBD2
cdr3_nt: TGTGCCAGCAGTGAAGGGACTAGCGGAATCTACGAGCAGTACTTC
cdr3_aa: CASSEGTSGIYEQYF

clone_size: -
v_call: TRBV24-1
j_call: TRBJ1-6
d_call: -
cdr3_nt: TGTGCCACCAGTGACCCAGGACGGGGCTATAATTCACCCCTCCACTTT
cdr3_aa: CATSDPGRGYNSPLHF

clone_size: -
v_call: TRBV2
j_call: TRBJ1-4
d_call: -
cdr3_nt: TGTGCCAGCAGTGATGGCATTGCTAAACTGTTTTTT
cdr3_aa: CASSDGIAKLFF

clone_size: -
v_call: TRBV4-3
j_call: TRBJ1-1
d_call: TRBD1
cdr3_nt: TGCGCCAGCAGCCAATTAGGACAGGGGGTTCGGGACACTGAAGCTTTCTTT
cdr3_aa: CASSQLGQGVRDTEAFF

clone_size: -
v_call: TRBV2
j_call: TRBJ2-1
d_call: TRBD2
cdr3_nt: TGTGCCAGCAGTGCCGGGACTAGCGGTAATGAGCAGTTCTTC
cdr3_aa: CASSAGTSGNEQFF

clone_size: -
v_call: TRBV25-1
j_call: TRBJ2-7
d_call: -
cdr3_nt: TGTGCCAGCAGTGACCCTGCCCCGGGAGAGCAGTACTTC
cdr3_aa: CASSDPAPGEQYF

clone_size: -
v_call: TRBV20-1
j_call: TRBJ1-1
d_call: TRBD1
cdr3_nt: TGCAGTGCTAGTGGGACAGGGGCCAGTGTGAACACTGAAGCTTTCTTT
cdr3_aa: CSASGTGASVNTEAFF

clone_size: -
v_call: TRBV5-1
j_call: TRBJ2-7
d_call: TRBD2
cdr3_nt: TGCGCCAGCAGTCAGGCGGGAGGGCCTTACTCCGAGCAGTACTTC
cdr3_aa: CASSQAGGPYSEQYF

clone_size: -
v_call: TRBV28
j_call: TRBJ2-7
d_call: TRBD2
cdr3_nt: TGTGCCAGCAGTACCGCGGTCGGAAGCGGGAGGCGCCCCTACGAGCAGTACTTC
cdr3_aa: CASSTAVGSGRRPYEQYF

clone_size: -
v_call: TRBV2
j_call: TRBJ1-2
d_call: TRBD1
cdr3_nt: TGTGCCAGCAGTGTCTTGGGACAGGGATTAGACACCTTC
cdr3_aa: CASSVLGQGLDTF